A single sample is the source of the 31 T cell receptor beta chains below, sequenced in a study of blood T cell repertoires in COVID-19. Data came from immunoSEQ multiplex PCR; TCRdb stores just in-frame clones and leaves some out. The data contain over 40,000 clones, around four fifths of them singletons. The sequencing input was peripheral blood. These TCRs come from a human donor in a cohort sampled during active COVID-19.

The chain employs TRBV6-2 or TRBV6-3 and TRBJ1-2; tentative D call: TRBD1 (5 bases). CDR1 is MNHEY, CDR2 SVGEGT, per germline. The CDR3 has 14 amino acids. Trimming shortened V by 5 bases and J by 8 bases, and 18 bases separated the two germline ends. The CDR3 bases are TGTGCCAGCAGTACCGGGACTCTAAGGCGAGGCTACACCTTC. Amino acid sequence: CASSTGTLRRGYTF.

This clone was observed a few times. J is TRBJ2-6 and V is TRBV2, with D possibly TRBD1 on 6 matching bases. The CDR3 totals 17 residues. Germline lookup yields CDR1 SNHLY and CDR2 FYNNEI. V was shortened by 0 bases and J by 3 bases, with 12 bases between the two germline ends. As DNA, the CDR3 is TGTGCCAGCAGTGAAGCCGGCACAGGGTTTGGGGCCAACGTCCTGACTTTC. Encoded protein: CASSEAGTGFGANVLTF.

The V call is TRBV9, the J call TRBJ1-1; D possibly corresponds to TRBD1 (6 bases). The CDR3 sequence is 14 residues long. Germline CDR1 is SGDLS and CDR2 is YYNGEE. Between the trimmed V and J ends, which lost 7 bases and 0 bases, there was a span of 13 bases. The CDR3 loop reads CASGDGQMNTEAFF. CDR3 DNA: TGTGCCAGCGGGGACGGACAGATGAACACTGAAGCTTTCTTT.

The chain employs TRBV6-5 and TRBJ1-2, with 7 bases that match TRBD1. Germline CDR1 MNHEY, CDR2 SVGAGI. The V gene end was trimmed by 6 bases and the J gene end by 6 bases; junction bases not matched to a gene: 7. The CDR3 has 13 amino acids. The CDR3 DNA is TGTGCCAGCAGCTTCACAGGGGTAGATGGCTACACCTTC. Its translation: CASSFTGVDGYTF.

The chain carries TRBV5-4 and TRBJ2-7; no reliable D call. Germline CDR1 is SGHNT and CDR2 is YYREEE (reference sequence). The CDR3 is 14 amino acids. Deletions cut 1 base from V and 5 bases from J, with 13 bases between. The chain's CDR3 is CASSLYGARHEQYF. CDR3 DNA: TGTGCCAGCAGCTTGTATGGAGCGCGCCACGAGCAGTACTTC.

The CDR3, as DNA: TGCGCCAGCAGCCCCGATCTTGGACAGTATAACTATGGCTACACCTTC. It specifies CASSPDLGQYNYGYTF. This chain connects TRBV4-1 to TRBJ1-2; possible D gene TRBD1, 6 bases. The CDR3 runs to 16 residues. Germline CDR1 is MGHRA and CDR2 is YSYEKL. Trimming pared 4 bases from V and 1 base from J, leaving 16 bases between.

This chain connects TRBV10-3 to TRBJ2-3; tentative D call: TRBD1 (7 bases). Deletions cut 4 bases from V and 4 bases from J, with 15 bases between. The germline V gene encodes CDR1 ENHRY and CDR2 SYGVKD. The CDR3 spans 15 residues. CDR3 sequence (DNA): TGTGCCATCAGTGGAGGGGGCGCGGGGTCAGATACGCAGTATTTT. Translated, it gives CAISGGGAGSDTQYF.

This clone was seen a handful of times. The chain joins TRBV5-4 to TRBJ1-4; 8 positions agree with TRBD1. There are 16 residues in the CDR3. J lost 7 bases, V lost 1 base, and 9 bases had no gene match. In germline, CDR1 is SGHNT, CDR2 YYREEE (reference sequence). The CDR3 nucleotides are TGTGCCAGCAGCTTGACGGGAACAGGGGGTGGTGAAAAACTGTTTTTT. Translation: CASSLTGTGGGEKLFF.

The chain couples TRBV7-9 to TRBJ1-3; perhaps TRBD1 as D (5 bases). Germline assignment: CDR1 SEHNR and CDR2 FQNEAQ (reference sequence). This CDR3 is 15 amino acids long. The ends were cut back, 2 bases at V and 0 bases at J, with 8 bases in the middle. CDR3 sequence: CASSLRGSSGNTIYF. As DNA, the CDR3 is TGTGCCAGCAGCTTAAGGGGCAGCTCTGGAAACACCATATATTTT.

The V and J genes are TRBV28 and TRBJ1-5; no firm D call. Trimming took 6 bases from V and 5 from J, leaving 14 bases between them. The CDR3 totals 14 residues. The germline gives CDR1 MDHEN, CDR2 SYDVKM. In DNA, the CDR3 is TGTGCCAGCAGCCTAAGAACGAGTGATCAGCCCCAGCATTTT. This codes for CASSLRTSDQPQHF.

The chain links TRBV7-2 to TRBJ2-7; perhaps TRBD1 as D (5 bases). CDR3 size: 13 residues. CDR1 SGHTA and CDR2 FQGNSA come from the germline V gene. Deletions cut 3 bases from V and 5 bases from J, with 11 bases between. CDR3 region: CASSFRVRDEQYF. The CDR3, as DNA: TGTGCCAGCAGCTTCAGGGTCCGGGACGAGCAGTACTTC. The complete variable domain, with remaining parts taken from reference TRBV7-2 and TRBJ2-7, reads GAGVSQSPSNKVTEKGKDVELRCDPISGHTALYWYRQSLGQGLEFLIYFQGNSAPDKSGLPSDRFSAERTGGSVSTLTIQRTQQEDSAVYLCASSFRVRDEQYFGPGTRLTVT.

This clone turned up a few times. This CDR3 is CASSLGRQYNQPQHF. The CDR3 coding sequence is TGTGCCAGCAGCTTAGGGCGGCAGTACAATCAGCCCCAGCATTTT. The gene calls are TRBV7-8 and TRBJ1-5; D remains ambiguous. There are 15 residues in the CDR3. V was shortened by 1 base and J by 3 bases, with 10 bases between the two germline ends. Germline V gene sequence: CDR1 SGHVS, CDR2 FQNEAQ.

This clone was detected only a few times. The chain joins TRBV7-2 to TRBJ2-3, with unresolved D. This CDR3 is 12 amino acids long. The V gene's germline CDR1 is SGHTA and CDR2 FQGNSA. The V end was cut by 3 bases, the J end by 4 bases, with 5 bases between. CDR3 nucleotides: TGTGCCAGCAGCTTGAGGCCAGATACGCAGTATTTT. As protein: CASSLRPDTQYF.

The rearrangement links TRBV5-1 to TRBJ1-1; perhaps TRBD1 as D (6 bases). The length of the CDR3 is 13 residues. The V and J ends lost 4 bases and 1 base respectively, with 8 bases between them. The germline V gene has CDR1 SGHRS and CDR2 YFSETQ. The DNA for the CDR3 is TGCGCCAGCAGCGGGACACAGAACACTGAAGCTTTCTTT. It encodes CASSGTQNTEAFF. The complete variable domain, with remaining parts taken from reference TRBV5-1 and TRBJ1-1, reads KAGVTQTPRYLIKTRGQQVTLSCSPISGHRSVSWYQQTPGQGLQFLFEYFSETQRNKGNFPGRFSGRQFSNSRSEMNVSTLELGDSALYLCASSGTQNTEAFFGQGTRLTVV.

The chain has TRBV11-2 and TRBJ1-1; 9 bases map to TRBD1. J gave up 8 bases and V 4 bases, and 2 bases lay outside the gene matches. The CDR3 is made up of 12 amino acids. Per the germline V gene, CDR1 is SGHAT and CDR2 is FQNNGV. The CDR3 nucleotides are TGTGCCAGCAGCTACGGGACAGGGGAAGCTTTCTTT. It specifies CASSYGTGEAFF.

J is TRBJ2-7 and V is TRBV12-3 or TRBV12-4, with 8 bases identical to TRBD2. The CDR3 covers 12 residues. The junction had 3 bases not matched to a gene; V was cut back by 7 bases and J by 4 bases. Here the CDR3 reads CASTPSGYEQYF. The DNA of the CDR3 is TGTGCCAGCACACCTAGCGGGTACGAGCAGTACTTC.

This clone showed up just a few times. The V and J genes are TRBV5-6 and TRBJ1-2; 8 nucleotides agree with TRBD1. V gave up 3 bases and J gave up 2 bases; unmatched junction bases: 6. Germline CDR1 is SGHDT and CDR2 is YYEEEE. The CDR3 is made up of 15 amino acids. CDR3 DNA: TGTGCCAGCAGCTCCCAGGGGGCTCGGAACTATGGCTACACCTTC. Its translation is CASSSQGARNYGYTF.

The CDR3 loop is CASSPIDSAYEQYF. The CDR3 bases are TGTGCCAGCAGCCCCATCGACTCGGCCTACGAGCAGTACTTC. The chain joins TRBV7-9 to TRBJ2-7; D uncertain. In germline, CDR1 is SEHNR, CDR2 FQNEAQ (reference sequence). Trimming took 5 bases from V and 2 from J, leaving 13 bases between them. This CDR3 region has 14 residues. The full variable domain, rest sourced from reference TRBV7-9 and TRBJ2-7, is DTGVSQNPRHKITKRGQNVTFRCDPISEHNRLYWYRQTLGQGPEFLTYFQNEAQLEKSRLLSDRFSAERPKGSFSTLEIQRTEQGDSAMYLCASSPIDSAYEQYFGPGTRLTVT.

This sequence joins TRBV14 and TRBJ2-3; 13 nucleotides agree with TRBD2. Germline loops: CDR1 SGHDN, CDR2 FVKESK. Trimming took 1 base from V and 1 from J; bases not matched to a gene: 11. The CDR3 consists of 20 residues. CDR3 bases: TGTGCCAGCAGCCAAGCCCAGACTAGCGGGGGGTTCTGGGGCACAGATACGCAGTATTTT. Encoded protein: CASSQAQTSGGFWGTDTQYF.

V is TRBV3-1 (or the pseudogene TRBV3-2) and J is TRBJ2-7, with 10 positions matching TRBD1. Germline values: CDR1 LGHDT, CDR2 YNNKEL (reference sequence). The CDR3 loop spans 13 amino acids. J was trimmed by 5 bases and V by 4 bases; bases with no gene match: 2. The CDR3 loop is CASSRGTGDEQYF. CDR3 sequence (DNA): TGTGCCAGCAGCCGGGGGACAGGGGACGAGCAGTACTTC.

The chain links TRBV9 to TRBJ2-5; 7 nucleotides line up with TRBD2. Trimming took 0 bases from V and 5 from J; bases not matched to a gene: 7. CDR1 and CDR2 from the germline V gene are SGDLS and YYNGEE. The CDR3 spans 15 residues. CDR3 DNA sequence: TGTGCCAGCAGCGTAGATAGCGGGCGGGGGGAGACCCAGTACTTC. Its protein is CASSVDSGRGETQYF. The whole variable domain, remainder taken from reference TRBV9 and TRBJ2-5, is DSGVTQTPKHLITATGQRVTLRCSPRSGDLSVYWYQQSLDQGLQFLIQYYNGEERAKGNILERFSAQQFPDLHSELNLSSLELGDSALYFCASSVDSGRGETQYFGPGTRLLVL.

The J gene is TRBJ2-2, the V gene TRBV9, with TRBD1 as a possible D gene (5 bases). Germline V gene data show CDR1 as SGDLS and CDR2 as YYNGEE. Trimming took off 3 bases at V and 13 bases at J, with 22 bases between the two ends. The CDR3 totals 15 residues. The chain's CDR3 is CASSARSNRPQGLFF. CDR3 in DNA: TGTGCCAGCAGCGCACGATCCAACAGACCCCAGGGGCTGTTTTTT. Full variable domain (rest looked up from reference TRBV9 and TRBJ2-2): DSGVTQTPKHLITATGQRVTLRCSPRSGDLSVYWYQQSLDQGLQFLIQYYNGEERAKGNILERFSAQQFPDLHSELNLSSLELGDSALYFCASSARSNRPQGLFFGEGSRLTVL.

V usage is TRBV6-5 and J usage is TRBJ2-7; TRBD1 is a possible D gene (6 bases). V lost 2 bases to trimming and J lost 3 bases, with 8 bases between them. The CDR3 length is 13 residues. CDR1 is MNHEY and CDR2 is SVGAGI in the germline V gene. The CDR3 loop is CASSYKGDYEQYF. The CDR3 DNA follows: TGTGCCAGCAGTTACAAGGGGGACTACGAGCAGTACTTC.

In DNA, the CDR3 is TGTGCCTGGACCTCCTGGGGCGAGGGAAACACCATATATTTT. Its translation is CAWTSWGEGNTIYF. The genes are TRBV30 and TRBJ1-3; a weak D match, TRBD1 (5 bases). The CDR3 spans 14 residues. Between the trimmed V and J ends, which lost 4 bases and 4 bases, there was a span of 14 bases. CDR1 GTSNPN and CDR2 SVGIG come from the germline V gene (reference sequence).

The gene calls are TRBV5-1 and TRBJ2-7; D is undetermined. The V end was cut by 0 bases, the J end by 1 base, with 8 bases between. This CDR3 is 14 amino acids long. Germline CDR1 is SGHRS and CDR2 is YFSETQ. In nucleotides, the CDR3 is TGCGCCAGCAGCTTGGAAGTCAGGTCCTACGAGCAGTACTTC. Encoded protein: CASSLEVRSYEQYF.

CDR3 DNA: TGTGCCAGCATGAGAGGACAGGGGCAAGAGACCCAGTACTTC. This sequence encodes CASMRGQGQETQYF. V usage is TRBV6-5 and J usage is TRBJ2-5, with 9 bases matching TRBD1. CDR3 size: 14 residues. CDR1 is MNHEY, CDR2 SVGAGI, per germline. V lost 7 bases, J lost 2 bases, and 5 bases stayed unmatched.

This chain connects TRBV19 to TRBJ1-5; 9 nucleotides match TRBD1. The V segment lost 7 bases and the J segment 5 bases; nucleotides outside the gene matches: 12. Germline V gives CDR1 LNHDA, CDR2 SQIVND (reference sequence). The CDR3 length is 16 residues. The CDR3 DNA sequence: TGTGCCAGTATAAACCCGGGACAGGGATTTCATCAGCCCCAGCATTTT. This translates into CASINPGQGFHQPQHF.

The chain links TRBV25-1 to TRBJ2-7; TRBD1 is a possible D gene (6 bases). Germline assignment: CDR1 MGHDK and CDR2 SYGVNS. This CDR3 contains 16 residues. Between the trimmed V and J ends, which lost 4 bases and 7 bases, there was a span of 23 bases. CDR3 amino acids: CASSAGTPGHLREQYF. In DNA form, the CDR3 reads TGTGCCAGCAGTGCCGGAACACCGGGACACCTCAGGGAGCAGTACTTC.

V gene TRBV7-2 combines with J gene TRBJ2-7; possibly TRBD2 for D (6 bases). CDR1 SGHTA and CDR2 FQGNSA come from the germline V gene. V shed 5 bases and J shed 3 bases, with 17 bases lying between them. This CDR3 has 15 residues. Written as DNA, the CDR3 is TGTGCCAGCAGCGCCGCTGCGGGGCAGATCTACGAGCAGTACTTC. Protein product: CASSAAAGQIYEQYF.

The V call is TRBV2, the J call TRBJ2-7; TRBD2 matches 11 bases. Per germline, CDR1 SNHLY and CDR2 FYNNEI. CDR3 length: 17 amino acids. V lost 8 bases to trimming and J lost 4 bases; unmatched junction nucleotides: 16. CDR3 DNA sequence: TGTGCCAGCGCCGGCGGTAGCGGGAGGGCCGGCGGATACGAGCAGTACTTC. Protein product: CASAGGSGRAGGYEQYF. The variable domain in full, with the rest retrieved from reference TRBV2 and TRBJ2-7, is EPEVTQTPSHQVTQMGQEVILRCVPISNHLYFYWYRQILGQKVEFLVSFYNNEISEKSEIFDDQFSVERPDGSNFTLKIRSTKLEDSAMYFCASAGGSGRAGGYEQYFGPGTRLTVT.

In this sample, this clone turned up once. V usage is TRBV6-2 or TRBV6-3 and J usage is TRBJ2-3; the D gene is possibly TRBD1 (5 bases). The CDR3 is 14 residues long. Germline CDR1 and CDR2: MNHEY and SVGEGT. The germline V and J ends were trimmed by 5 bases and 2 bases, with 11 bases remaining between them. The DNA of the CDR3 is TGTGCCAGCAGTGACAGCTTTTACACAGATACGCAGTATTTT. It yields the protein CASSDSFYTDTQYF.